These 9 T cell receptor beta chains were sequenced from one sample in a study of blood T cells in healthy people across ages. The second PCR ran about 6 to 12 cycles with a sample-barcoded 5' primer and J-beta primers. TCRdb re-called the 5' RACE reads through MiXCR, storing one row per CDR3 protein. The sample includes 1.5 million to 1.9 million distinct CDR3 sequences, about 45% of them seen just once. The specimen sequenced was blood. Receptors were obtained from a woman under 30 in good health.

The chain employs TRBV24-1 and TRBJ2-5; 7 positions agree with TRBD2. V lost 4 bases to trimming and J lost 3 bases; unmatched junction nucleotides: 4. The CDR3 is made up of 14 amino acids. From germline, CDR1 is KGHDR and CDR2 SFDVKD. The CDR3 reads CATSEWGGKETQYF. The CDR3, as DNA: TGTGCCACCAGTGAATGGGGGGGAAAAGAGACCCAGTACTTC.

CDR3 protein: CAISDPRIAGSGDTQYF. The CDR3 nucleotides read TGTGCCATCAGTGACCCTCGGATAGCGGGGTCAGGAGATACGCAGTATTTT. The V and J genes are TRBV10-3 and TRBJ2-3, with 8 bases fitting TRBD2. The CDR3 runs to 17 residues. In germline, CDR1 is ENHRY, CDR2 SYGVKD. V gave up 3 bases and J gave up 5 bases; unmatched junction bases: 13.

V usage is TRBV7-2 and J usage is TRBJ1-6, with 8 bases aligning to TRBD1. Germline CDR1 reads SGHTA; CDR2 reads FQGNSA. V shed 0 bases and J 7 bases; nucleotides not matched to a gene: 2. There are 15 residues in the CDR3. Written as DNA, the CDR3 is TGTGCCAGCAGCTTAGCGGGACAGGTGAATTCACCCCTCCACTTT. This encodes CASSLAGQVNSPLHF.

V gene TRBV7-2 combines with J gene TRBJ2-5, with D possibly matching TRBD2 (5 bases). This CDR3 has 16 amino acids. V lost 0 bases, J lost 11 bases, and 22 bases lay in between. Germline CDR1 SGHTA, CDR2 FQGNSA. This chain's CDR3 is CASSLAIGSGYNEQYF. CDR3 nucleotide sequence: TGTGCCAGCAGCTTAGCCATAGGGAGCGGCTACAATGAGCAGTACTTC.

Only a few counts were recorded for this clonotype. The J gene is TRBJ2-2, the V gene TRBV4-1; 8 bases are a match to TRBD2. The ends lost 2 bases at V and 1 base at J; junction bases unmatched: 9. Per germline, CDR1 MGHRA and CDR2 YSYEKL. CDR3 size: 18 residues. The CDR3 protein is CASSQRAAGGLNTGELFF. CDR3 nucleotide sequence: TGCGCCAGCAGCCAAAGGGCCGCGGGGGGCTTGAACACCGGGGAGCTGTTTTTT.

J is TRBJ2-4 and V is TRBV28; D might be TRBD2 (5 bases). The V gene lost 4 bases and the J gene lost 15 bases, with 19 bases spanning the gap. CDR1 MDHEN and CDR2 SYDVKM come from the germline V gene. CDR3 length: 13 residues. The CDR3 sequence is CASSSSSGGSVYF. The CDR3 bases are TGTGCCAGCAGTTCTAGTAGTGGTGGGAGTGTGTACTTC.

DNA for the CDR3: TGTGCCAGCAGCTTTCAACAGGGGACAAGCTCTGGGGCCAACGTCCTGACTTTC. It encodes CASSFQQGTSSGANVLTF. This chain joins TRBV7-9 and TRBJ2-6; the match to TRBD1 covers 7 bases. Germline V gives CDR1 SEHNR, CDR2 FQNEAQ (reference sequence). The trim removed 3 bases at V and 0 bases at J, leaving 8 bases unmatched. CDR3 length equals 18 residues.

The table lists this clonotype with a few counts. This rearrangement joins TRBV20-1 to TRBJ1-2; 7 bases fit TRBD1. V dropped 0 bases and J dropped 8; count of bases not matched to a gene: 6. Germline lookup yields CDR1 DFQATT and CDR2 SNEGSKA (reference sequence). The CDR3 length is 13 residues. The CDR3 DNA reads TGCAGTGCTAGAGATTGGCAGGGGGGAGGCTACACCTTC. Its translation is CSARDWQGGGYTF.

This clonotype was picked up a small number of times. DNA of the CDR3: TGCGCCAGCAGCCAAGATTATAGGTCTGAGAATCAGCCCCAGCATTTT. Translated, it gives CASSQDYRSENQPQHF. This chain links TRBV4-1 with TRBJ1-5; D unclear. CDR3 length equals 16 residues. The germline V gene encodes CDR1 MGHRA and CDR2 YSYEKL. The V end was cut by 0 bases, the J end by 4 bases, with 13 bases between.